The rows below give T cell receptor beta chains drawn from one sample of a study of blood T cell repertoires in COVID-19. Sequencing was performed with immunoSEQ multiplex PCR; in TCRdb, only in-frame clones are kept and a portion is missing. The data contain more than 250,000 clones, about 90% of them singletons. The sequencing sample was made of PBMCs or T cells enriched from blood (not recorded which). The source is a woman aged 25 to 39 who had recovered from COVID-19. Each CDR3 is given with its conserved first and last residue. The D gene is left open where the match is weak. Only part of the rows carry a size: once, few, many, or a class if the clone is expanded.

d_gene | j_gene | abundance | v_gene | CDR3nt | CDR3aa
TRBD2 | TRBJ2-2 | . | TRBV2 | TGTGCCAGCAGTGAACTAGCGGGGGGGAGGACCGGGGAGCTGTTTTTT | CASSELAGGRTGELFF
. | TRBJ1-2 | . | TRBV4-3 | TGCGCCAGCAGCCAAAGTGGGGGAGGGAACTATGGCTACACCTTC | CASSQSGGGNYGYTF
. | TRBJ2-3 | . | TRBV7-9 | TGTGCCAGCAGCTTAAGGGCGGGGGCCACAGATACGCAGTATTTT | CASSLRAGATDTQYF
. | TRBJ1-2 | . | TRBV7-9 | TGTGCCAGCAGCTCCGAAGCCACGTTCAATGGCTACACCTTC | CASSSEATFNGYTF
TRBD2 | TRBJ2-3 | . | TRBV5-6 | TGTGCCAGCAGCTTGGGTACCACTAGCGGGGGAGGAGATACGCAGTATTTT | CASSLGTTSGGGDTQYF
. | TRBJ1-2 | . | TRBV10-3 | TGTGCCACTAGACTGGGTGTCGATGGCTACACCTTC | CATRLGVDGYTF
. | TRBJ2-7 | . | TRBV19 | TGTGCCAGTAGTGGACCAGAACAGGGCTACGAGCAGTACTTC | CASSGPEQGYEQYF
. | TRBJ1-5 | . | TRBV7-2 | TGTGCCAGCAGCCCCAGACAGACTGCTCTTCCCCAGCATTTT | CASSPRQTALPQHF
TRBD1 | TRBJ1-3 | few | TRBV30 | TGTGCCTGGAATCCCCTGGACAGGGCTGGAAACACCATATATTTT | CAWNPLDRAGNTIYF
. | TRBJ1-2 | . | TRBV2 | TGTGCCAGACAGGGACCGCACTATGGCTACACCTTC | CARQGPHYGYTF
. | TRBJ1-1 | . | TRBV2 | TGTGCCAGCAGTGAGCAGGGGCGAAGCACTGAAGCTTTCTTT | CASSEQGRSTEAFF
. | TRBJ1-5 | . | TRBV7-9 | TGTGCCAGCAGCTCCTATTCGCCAGGGAGCAATCAGCCCCAGCATTTT | CASSSYSPGSNQPQHF
TRBD1 | TRBJ1-2 | . | TRBV27 | TGTGCCAGCAGTTGGGGACAGGGTTCAAGGGATGGCTACACCTTC | CASSWGQGSRDGYTF
TRBD1 | TRBJ2-7 | . | TRBV6-5 | TGTGCCAGCAGTTTTCTACAGGGGAACGAGCAGTACTTC | CASSFLQGNEQYF
. | TRBJ2-2 | . | TRBV7-8 | TGTGCCAGCAGCTCGACAGGGAACACCGGGGAGCTGTTTTTT | CASSSTGNTGELFF
. | TRBJ1-3 | . | TRBV6-5 | TGTGCCAGCAGTCCACAGAGCTCTGGAAACACCATATATTTT | CASSPQSSGNTIYF
. | TRBJ1-4 | . | TRBV2 | TGTGCCAGCCACCGAGAGGTTAATGAAAAACTGTTTTTT | CASHREVNEKLFF
TRBD1 | TRBJ1-2 | once | TRBV18 | TGTGCCAGCTCACTGGGGGACAGAACTAACTATGGCTACACCTTC | CASSLGDRTNYGYTF
. | TRBJ1-4 | . | TRBV4-2 | TGTGCCAGCACCCCGACCCAGGAGGGCGAAAAACTGTTTTTT | CASTPTQEGEKLFF
TRBD1 | TRBJ1-3 | . | TRBV30 | TGTGCCTGGAGTGCAGGACAGGGAAGAAACACCATATATTTT | CAWSAGQGRNTIYF
. | TRBJ1-2 | once | TRBV27 | TGTGCCAGCGCACCCTTGGAGGTGAACTATGGCTACACCTTC | CASAPLEVNYGYTF
TRBD2 | TRBJ2-1 | . | TRBV11-2 | TGTGCCACGAAACCTAGCGGGGATCCTCGGGTGCAGTTCTTC | CATKPSGDPRVQFF
. | TRBJ1-1 | . | TRBV5-1 | TGCGCCAGCAGCTTGGCCTTGGCCACTGAAGCTTTCTTT | CASSLALATEAFF
. | TRBJ2-7 | once | TRBV19 | TGTGCCAGTAGTATAGTCTCCGCCGGGGCCTACGAGCAGTACTTC | CASSIVSAGAYEQYF
TRBD1 | TRBJ1-4 | few | TRBV18 | TGTGCCAGCTCACCACCAGACAGGGGGACGGGAAAACTGTTTTTT | CASSPPDRGTGKLFF
. | TRBJ2-7 | few | TRBV2 | TGTGCCAGCAGTGAATGGCAGGGGAGAGACTACGAGCAGTACTTC | CASSEWQGRDYEQYF
. | TRBJ1-5 | . | TRBV7-6 | TGTGCCAGCAGCTTAGACTCAGGGGGCAATCAGCCCCAGCATTTT | CASSLDSGGNQPQHF
TRBD1 | TRBJ2-5 | . | TRBV30 | TGTGCCACCGGGGGACAGGGAGGCATTATGGGCCAAGAGACCCAGTACTTC | CATGGQGGIMGQETQYF
TRBD2 | TRBJ2-1 | . | TRBV3-1/TRBV3-2 | TGTGCCAGCAGCCAAGTTTCGGGGGGACCGCGAGGTTCCTACAATGAGCAGTTCTTC | CASSQVSGGPRGSYNEQFF
. | TRBJ2-1 | . | TRBV5-4 | TGTGCCAGCAGCCGGGTGGGTGGGAGCTCCTACAATGAGCAGTTCTTC | CASSRVGGSSYNEQFF
. | TRBJ2-2 | . | TRBV7-3 | TGTGCCAGCGGGGGCGAGGTTTCCGGGGAGCTGTTTTTT | CASGGEVSGELFF
TRBD1 | TRBJ1-6 | . | TRBV9 | TGTGCCAGCAGCGTCGAACCGGGACAGAACAATTCACCCCTCCACTTT | CASSVEPGQNNSPLHF
. | TRBJ1-4 | . | TRBV19 | TGTGCCAGTAGTATTCAGGCCGGGGTGGATGAAAAACTGTTTTTT | CASSIQAGVDEKLFF
. | TRBJ1-2 | . | TRBV29-1 | TGCAGCGTTGAAGGACAGCCTAACTATGGCTACACCTTC | CSVEGQPNYGYTF
. | TRBJ2-3 | . | TRBV27 | TGTGCCAGCAGTGTTAACACAGATACGCAGTATTTT | CASSVNTDTQYF
. | TRBJ2-2 | . | TRBV11-3 | TGTGCCAGCACCCTGGGACAGAACACCGGGGAGCTGTTTTTT | CASTLGQNTGELFF
. | TRBJ1-1 | . | TRBV7-9 | TGTGCCAGCAGCCCGGGAGAGACGGTCAACACTGAAGCTTTCTTT | CASSPGETVNTEAFF
. | TRBJ1-1 | . | TRBV18 | TGTGCCAGCTCACCACCGACGGGAGAAGCTTTCTTT | CASSPPTGEAFF
. | TRBJ1-6 | . | TRBV5-1 | TGCGCCAGCAGCCCCCGCTGGGGCCTGTATAATTCACCCCTCCACTTT | CASSPRWGLYNSPLHF
. | TRBJ1-6 | . | TRBV3-1/TRBV3-2 | TGTGCCAGCAGCCAAGCGAGGGCGAGCCCTTCACCCCTCCACTTT | CASSQARASPSPLHF